This T cell receptor (beta chain) was sequenced in a study of blood T cell repertoires in COVID-19. In the study overall: Sites in the United States, Italy and Spain provided acute and convalescent COVID-19 samples. The analysed material was cDNA or gDNA that came from T cells, B-cell-depleted T cells, or PBMCs.

Original processing notes: Reference gene primer amplification in the assay estimated nucleated cell counts. The table came from immunoSEQ multiplex PCR; TCRdb's copy has only in-frame clones and leaves some out. That table is the source of V, J and clone size, and D and trimming were worked out from the DNA. Among about 110,000 clones listed, 88% were seen once. V was trimmed by 3 bases and J by 3 bases, leaving 8 bases between them. This CDR3 comprises 13 residues. Per the germline V gene, CDR1 is PRHDT and CDR2 is FYEKMQ (reference sequence). The sample comprised peripheral blood. V gene TRBV13 combines with J gene TRBJ1-1; D is perhaps TRBD1 (6 bases). This receptor was obtained from a man in his fifties or sixties with active or convalescent COVID-19. CDR3 sequence (DNA): TGTGCCAGCAGCTTGCCAGGGGACACTGAAGCTTTCTTT. This gives the protein CASSLPGDTEAFF.